A single sample is the source of the 3 T cell receptor beta chains below, sequenced in a study of a mutant IDH1 vaccine in newly diagnosed glioma. Profiled with immunoSEQ multiplex PCR; TCRdb holds only in-frame clones, not every one. This sample has around 60,000 clones, with about nine tenths found just once. What these receptors recognize is not known. Time point given: week 11, during vaccination. The study gave 300 ug of mutant IDH1 20-mer peptide per vaccine dose, with topical imiquimod. Sequenced material: PBMCs, taken from a glioma patient whose treatment included an IDH1 peptide vaccine. The receptor set was obtained from a man aged 40-55 years with glioma.

V and J are TRBV7-8 and TRBJ2-5; tentatively, D is TRBD2 (6 bases). The CDR3 consists of 14 residues. V lost 0 bases to trimming and J lost 4 bases, with 9 bases between them. Germline-derived CDR1 and CDR2 are SGHVS and FQNEAQ. In DNA, the CDR3 is TGTGCCAGCAGCTTAGCGGGAGGTGTAGAGACCCAGTACTTC. Its protein is CASSLAGGVETQYF.

The rearrangement links TRBV27 to TRBJ1-2; 7 bases fit TRBD1. V dropped 8 bases and J dropped 5; count of bases not matched to a gene: 11. CDR1 and CDR2 (germline): MNHEY, SMNVEV (reference sequence). CDR3 length: 14 residues. The CDR3 spells CASGRGGGRYGYTF. As DNA, the CDR3 is TGTGCCAGCGGCCGAGGAGGGGGCAGGTATGGCTACACCTTC.

The chain carries TRBV28 and TRBJ2-7, with 9 bases lining up with TRBD2. In germline, CDR1 is MDHEN, CDR2 SYDVKM. CDR3 size: 16 residues. With 3 bases clipped from V and 0 bases from J, the junction kept 6 bases outside the gene matches. The CDR3 sequence is CASSFPLAGSSYEQYF. The CDR3 region has the DNA TGTGCCAGCAGTTTCCCCCTAGCGGGGAGCTCCTACGAGCAGTACTTC.